The rows below give T cell receptor beta chains drawn from one sample of a study of CD8 T cells in ankylosing spondylitis. TCRdb fed the 5' RACE reads into MiXCR, producing one record per CDR3 protein. Of 85,000 to 100,000 distinct CDR3 sequences in the sample, about 8.1% were seen once. Sequencing was done on a sample of blood, either unsorted or a sorted T cell fraction (not recorded which). The source is a male donor with ankylosing spondylitis or in good health (not recorded which). CDR3s include the opening cysteine and the closing phenylalanine or tryptophan. D genes are given only for firm matches. Not every row has a clone size; where given, it reads once, few, many or a size class.

TGCAGTGCTAGATCACCCCAAACTCTACAGACTGGCACAGATACGCAGTATTTT	CSARSPQTLQTGTDTQYF	.	TRBJ2-3	TRBV20-1	many
TGTGCCAGCAGTTTACGGGGACAGGGCGCAAATCAGCCCCAGCATTTT	CASSLRGQGANQPQHF	TRBD1	TRBJ1-5	TRBV12-3/TRBV12-4	many
TGCAGCGTGTTGGTGGTGTGGAGTAATGAGCAGTTCTTC	CSVLVVWSNEQFF	.	TRBJ2-1	TRBV29-1	many
TGCGCCAGGTCGAGCAAGCATTCGTCCTTGAACACTGAAGCTTTCTTT	CARSSKHSSLNTEAFF	.	TRBJ1-1	TRBV23-1	many
TGTGCCAGCAGCCCATATCCGAACTCCTACAATGAGCAGTTCTTC	CASSPYPNSYNEQFF	.	TRBJ2-1	TRBV14	.
TGTGCCAGCAGTTTGGGACAGGGGGCCTACAATGAGCAGTTCTTC	CASSLGQGAYNEQFF	TRBD1	TRBJ2-1	TRBV12-3/TRBV12-4	many
TGTGCCAGCAGCATGGGTCTCGAGCAGTACTTC	CASSMGLEQYF	.	TRBJ2-7	TRBV14	few
TGTGCCAGCAGTCCTCTTAACAGGGTCGTGAACACTGAAGCTTTCTTT	CASSPLNRVVNTEAFF	.	TRBJ1-1	TRBV25-1	many
TGTGCCAGCACCTCTCTATCTTTAGCGGGGCGGAACACCGGGGAGCTGTTTTTT	CASTSLSLAGRNTGELFF	TRBD2	TRBJ2-2	TRBV28	many
TGTGCCAGCACCCCAACAGATACGCAGTATTTT	CASTPTDTQYF	.	TRBJ2-3	TRBV7-8	many
TGCAGCGTTGAATCAGGCAGGGGCATGTATTTT	CSVESGRGMYF	.	TRBJ1-5	TRBV29-1	.
TGTGCCAGCAGTTCTCCCGGGACTACGGGTTTGATAGCCAAAAACATTCAGTACTTC	CASSSPGTTGLIAKNIQYF	TRBD2	TRBJ2-4	TRBV12-3/TRBV12-4	few
TGTGCCATCAGCACGACTGTAGCGGGGGGGAACAATGAGCAGTTCTTC	CAISTTVAGGNNEQFF	TRBD2	TRBJ2-1	TRBV6-4	.
TGTGCCAGCAGCTTTTGGGGGGCGCAGGGAAACACCATATATTTT	CASSFWGAQGNTIYF	.	TRBJ1-3	TRBV7-2	many
TGCAGTGCTAGCGGGGGAAGCACAGATACGCAGTATTTT	CSASGGSTDTQYF	.	TRBJ2-3	TRBV20-1	.
TGCAGTGCTAGTCGGACAGCCCTGAACACCGGGGAGCTGTTTTTT	CSASRTALNTGELFF	.	TRBJ2-2	TRBV20-1	many
TGCAGCGTTGTTGGGGTCCAGGATACGCAGTATTTT	CSVVGVQDTQYF	.	TRBJ2-3	TRBV29-1	many
TGTGCCACCAGCAGAGATATGACAAGCGAGGTGCACGGCTACACCTTC	CATSRDMTSEVHGYTF	.	TRBJ1-2	TRBV15	many
TGCAGTGCTAGAGAGGGATTTGGGAATGAGCAGTTCTTC	CSAREGFGNEQFF	.	TRBJ2-1	TRBV20-1	.
TGTGCCAGCAGTGGGACTAGCGGGGGAGACAATGAGCAGTTCTTC	CASSGTSGGDNEQFF	TRBD2	TRBJ2-1	TRBV12-3/TRBV12-4	many